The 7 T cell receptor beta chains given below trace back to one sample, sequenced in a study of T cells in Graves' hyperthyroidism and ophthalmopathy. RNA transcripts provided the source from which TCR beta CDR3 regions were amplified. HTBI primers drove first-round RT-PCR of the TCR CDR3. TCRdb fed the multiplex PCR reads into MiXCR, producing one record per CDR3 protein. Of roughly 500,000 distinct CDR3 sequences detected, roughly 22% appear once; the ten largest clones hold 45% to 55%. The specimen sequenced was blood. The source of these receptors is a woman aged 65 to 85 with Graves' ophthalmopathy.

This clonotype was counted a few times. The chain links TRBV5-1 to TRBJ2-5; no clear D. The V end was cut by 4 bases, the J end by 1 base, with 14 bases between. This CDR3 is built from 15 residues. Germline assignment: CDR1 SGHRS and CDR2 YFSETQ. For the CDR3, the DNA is TGCGCCAGCAGCCCGTTCTCTTATTCCCAAGAGACCCAGTACTTC. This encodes CASSPFSYSQETQYF. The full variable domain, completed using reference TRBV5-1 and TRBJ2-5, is KAGVTQTPRYLIKTRGQQVTLSCSPISGHRSVSWYQQTPGQGLQFLFEYFSETQRNKGNFPGRFSGRQFSNSRSEMNVSTLELGDSALYLCASSPFSYSQETQYFGPGTRLLVL.

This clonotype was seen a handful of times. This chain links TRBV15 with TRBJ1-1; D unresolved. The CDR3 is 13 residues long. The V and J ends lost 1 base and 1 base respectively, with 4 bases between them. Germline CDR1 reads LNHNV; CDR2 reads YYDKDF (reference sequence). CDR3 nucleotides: TGTGCCACCAGCAGAGTGACGAACACTGAAGCTTTCTTT. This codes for CATSRVTNTEAFF.

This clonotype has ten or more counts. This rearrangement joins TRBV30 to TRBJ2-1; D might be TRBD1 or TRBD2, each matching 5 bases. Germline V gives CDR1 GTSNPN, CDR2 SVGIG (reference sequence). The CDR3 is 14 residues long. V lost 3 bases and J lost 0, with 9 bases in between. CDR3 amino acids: CAWSLGVSYNEQFF. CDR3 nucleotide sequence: TGTGCCTGGAGCCTGGGGGTCTCCTACAATGAGCAGTTCTTC.

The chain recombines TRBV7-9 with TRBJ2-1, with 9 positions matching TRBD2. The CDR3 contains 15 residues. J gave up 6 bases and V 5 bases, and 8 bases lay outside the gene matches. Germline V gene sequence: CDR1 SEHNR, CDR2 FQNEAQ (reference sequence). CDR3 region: CASSVLSGSSNEQFF. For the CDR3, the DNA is TGTGCCAGCAGCGTCCTTAGCGGGAGTAGCAATGAGCAGTTCTTC. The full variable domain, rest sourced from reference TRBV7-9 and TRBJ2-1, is DTGVSQNPRHKITKRGQNVTFRCDPISEHNRLYWYRQTLGQGPEFLTYFQNEAQLEKSRLLSDRFSAERPKGSFSTLEIQRTEQGDSAMYLCASSVLSGSSNEQFFGPGTRLTVL.

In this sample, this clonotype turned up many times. This chain's CDR3 is CASLPHTAPSNQPQHF. DNA of the CDR3: TGTGCCAGTCTACCTCACACGGCCCCTAGCAATCAGCCCCAGCATTTT. This chain joins TRBV7-3 and TRBJ1-5, with D unresolved. The CDR3 consists of 16 residues. V was clipped by 9 bases and J by 0 bases, with 18 bases between them. The V gene's germline CDR1 is SGHTA and CDR2 FQGTGA. The full variable domain, with the rest looked up from reference TRBV7-3 and TRBJ1-5, is GAGVSQTPSNKVTEKGKYVELRCDPISGHTALYWYRQSLGQGPEFLIYFQGTGAADDSGLPNDRFFAVRPEGSVSTLKIQRTERGDSAVYLCASLPHTAPSNQPQHFGDGTRLSIL.

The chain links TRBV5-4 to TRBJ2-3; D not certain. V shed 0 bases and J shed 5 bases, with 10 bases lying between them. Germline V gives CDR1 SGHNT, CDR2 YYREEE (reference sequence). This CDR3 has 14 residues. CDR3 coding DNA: TGTGCCAGCAGCTTGGCCCCGCGTGAAGATACGCAGTATTTT. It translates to CASSLAPREDTQYF.

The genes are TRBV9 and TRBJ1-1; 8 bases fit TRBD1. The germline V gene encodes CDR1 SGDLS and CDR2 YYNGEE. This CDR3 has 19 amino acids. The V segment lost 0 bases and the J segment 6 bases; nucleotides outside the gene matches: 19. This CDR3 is CASSVATGAGGVLGPEAFF. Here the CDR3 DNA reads TGTGCCAGCAGCGTAGCTACTGGGGCAGGGGGCGTACTGGGCCCTGAAGCTTTCTTT.